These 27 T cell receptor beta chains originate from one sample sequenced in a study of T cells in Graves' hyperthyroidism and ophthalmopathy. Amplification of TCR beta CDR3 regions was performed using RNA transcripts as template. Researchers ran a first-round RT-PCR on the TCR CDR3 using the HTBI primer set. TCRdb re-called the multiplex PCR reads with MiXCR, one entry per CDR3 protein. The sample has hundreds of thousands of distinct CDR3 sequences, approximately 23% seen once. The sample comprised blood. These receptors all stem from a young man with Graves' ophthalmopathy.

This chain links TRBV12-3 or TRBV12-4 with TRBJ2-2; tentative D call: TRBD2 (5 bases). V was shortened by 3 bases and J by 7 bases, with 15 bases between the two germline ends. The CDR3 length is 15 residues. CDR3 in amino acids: CASSFERESGGELFF. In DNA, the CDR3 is TGTGCCAGCAGTTTCGAGAGAGAGAGCGGCGGGGAGCTGTTTTTT.

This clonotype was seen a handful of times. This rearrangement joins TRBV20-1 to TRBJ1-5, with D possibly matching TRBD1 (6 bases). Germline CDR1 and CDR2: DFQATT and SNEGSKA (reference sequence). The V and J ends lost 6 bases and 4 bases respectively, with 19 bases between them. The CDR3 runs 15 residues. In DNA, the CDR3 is TGCAGTGCCAAACCCAGGGGTGATCTTAATCAGCCCCAGCATTTT. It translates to CSAKPRGDLNQPQHF.

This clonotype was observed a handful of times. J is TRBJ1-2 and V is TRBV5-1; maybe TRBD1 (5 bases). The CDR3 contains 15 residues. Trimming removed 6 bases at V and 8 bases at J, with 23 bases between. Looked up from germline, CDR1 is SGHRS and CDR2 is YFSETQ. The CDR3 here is CASTRDLQQVGGYTF. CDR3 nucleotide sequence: TGCGCCAGCACCCGGGACCTCCAACAGGTCGGCGGCTACACCTTC.

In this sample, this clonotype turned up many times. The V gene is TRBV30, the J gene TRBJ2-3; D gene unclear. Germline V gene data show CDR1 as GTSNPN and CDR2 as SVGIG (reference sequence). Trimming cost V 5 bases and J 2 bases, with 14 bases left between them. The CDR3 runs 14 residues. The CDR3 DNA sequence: TGTGCCTGGTCCCCGCCGGGTCTCACAGATACGCAGTATTTT. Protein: CAWSPPGLTDTQYF.

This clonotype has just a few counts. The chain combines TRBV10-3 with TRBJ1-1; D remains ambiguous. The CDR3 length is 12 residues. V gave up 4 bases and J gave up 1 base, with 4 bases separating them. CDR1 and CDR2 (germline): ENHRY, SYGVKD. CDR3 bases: TGTGCCATCAGTGCAACGAACACTGAAGCTTTCTTT. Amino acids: CAISATNTEAFF.

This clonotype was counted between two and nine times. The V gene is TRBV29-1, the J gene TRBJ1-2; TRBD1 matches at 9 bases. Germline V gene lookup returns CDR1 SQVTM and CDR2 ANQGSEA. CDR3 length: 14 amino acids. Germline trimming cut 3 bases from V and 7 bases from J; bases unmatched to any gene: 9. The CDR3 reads CSVDWGQGFSGYTF. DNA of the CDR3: TGCAGCGTTGACTGGGGACAGGGTTTCTCTGGCTACACCTTC.

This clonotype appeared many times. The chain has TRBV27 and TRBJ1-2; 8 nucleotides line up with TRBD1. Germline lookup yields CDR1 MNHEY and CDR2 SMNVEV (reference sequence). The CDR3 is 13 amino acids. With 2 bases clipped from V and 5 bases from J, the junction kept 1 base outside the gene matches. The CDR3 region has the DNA TGTGCCAGCAGTTTAAGGACAGGGTATGGCTACACCTTC. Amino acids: CASSLRTGYGYTF.

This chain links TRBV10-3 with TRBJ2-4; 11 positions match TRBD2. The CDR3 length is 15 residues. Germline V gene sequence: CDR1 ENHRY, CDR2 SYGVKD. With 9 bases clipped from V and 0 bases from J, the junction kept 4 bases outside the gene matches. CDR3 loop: CAISTSGIAKNIQYF. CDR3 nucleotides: TGTGCCATTTCGACTAGCGGGATAGCCAAAAACATTCAGTACTTC.

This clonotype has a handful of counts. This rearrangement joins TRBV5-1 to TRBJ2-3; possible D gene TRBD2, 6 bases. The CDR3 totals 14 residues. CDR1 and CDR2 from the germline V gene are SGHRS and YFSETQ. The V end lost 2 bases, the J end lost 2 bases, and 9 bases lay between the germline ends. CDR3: CASSFEGLTDTQYF. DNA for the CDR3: TGCGCCAGCAGCTTTGAGGGACTCACAGATACGCAGTATTTT. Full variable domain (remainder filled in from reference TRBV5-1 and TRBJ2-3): KAGVTQTPRYLIKTRGQQVTLSCSPISGHRSVSWYQQTPGQGLQFLFEYFSETQRNKGNFPGRFSGRQFSNSRSEMNVSTLELGDSALYLCASSFEGLTDTQYFGPGTRLTVL.

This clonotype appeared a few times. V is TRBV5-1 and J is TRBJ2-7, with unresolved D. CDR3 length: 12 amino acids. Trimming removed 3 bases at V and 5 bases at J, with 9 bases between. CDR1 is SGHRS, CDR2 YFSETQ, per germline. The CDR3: CASSSHRDEQYF. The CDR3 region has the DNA TGCGCCAGCAGCTCACACAGAGACGAGCAGTACTTC.

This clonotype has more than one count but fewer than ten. This chain's CDR3 is CSARWLAGSSYNEQFF. The CDR3 DNA is TGCAGTGCTAGGTGGCTAGCGGGGAGCTCCTACAATGAGCAGTTCTTC. The V and J genes are TRBV20-1 and TRBJ2-1; TRBD2 matches at 9 bases. V dropped 3 bases and J dropped 0; count of bases not matched to a gene: 6. Germline CDR1 reads DFQATT; CDR2 reads SNEGSKA (reference sequence). This CDR3 region has 16 residues.

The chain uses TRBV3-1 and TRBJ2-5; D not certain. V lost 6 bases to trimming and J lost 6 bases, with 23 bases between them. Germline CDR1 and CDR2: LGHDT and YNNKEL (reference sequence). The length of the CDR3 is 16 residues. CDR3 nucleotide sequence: TGTGCCAGCAGTTTTTGGCCGGCAGGACGTGGGAAGACCCAGTACTTC. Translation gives CASSFWPAGRGKTQYF.

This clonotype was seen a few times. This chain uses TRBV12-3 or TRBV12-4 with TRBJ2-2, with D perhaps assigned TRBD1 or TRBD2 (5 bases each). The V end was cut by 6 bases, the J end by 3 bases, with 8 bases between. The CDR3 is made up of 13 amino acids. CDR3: CASRLGDTGELFF. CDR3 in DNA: TGTGCCAGCAGACTAGGGGACACCGGGGAGCTGTTTTTT.

Here the CDR3 reads CASSLAGGGVGETQYF. CDR3 in DNA: TGTGCCAGCAGTTTAGCGGGAGGGGGAGTTGGAGAGACCCAGTACTTC. V is TRBV28 and J is TRBJ2-5; 9 bases match TRBD2. V was clipped by 2 bases and J by 4 bases; unmatched bases: 8. The CDR3 length is 16 residues. Germline V CDR1 and CDR2: MDHEN, SYDVKM.

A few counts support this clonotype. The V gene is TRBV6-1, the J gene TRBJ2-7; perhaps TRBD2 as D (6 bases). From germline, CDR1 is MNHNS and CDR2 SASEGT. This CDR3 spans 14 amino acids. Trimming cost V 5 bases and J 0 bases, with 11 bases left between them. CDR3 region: CASSSGRDSYEQYF. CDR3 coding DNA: TGTGCCAGCAGTTCGGGGCGGGACTCCTACGAGCAGTACTTC.

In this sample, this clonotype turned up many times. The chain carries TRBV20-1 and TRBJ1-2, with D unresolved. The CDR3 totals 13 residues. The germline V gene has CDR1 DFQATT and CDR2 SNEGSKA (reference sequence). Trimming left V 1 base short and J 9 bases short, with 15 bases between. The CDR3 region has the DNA TGCAGTGCTAGAGCCCCCCCTGGGGTGAGCTACACCTTC. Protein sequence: CSARAPPGVSYTF.

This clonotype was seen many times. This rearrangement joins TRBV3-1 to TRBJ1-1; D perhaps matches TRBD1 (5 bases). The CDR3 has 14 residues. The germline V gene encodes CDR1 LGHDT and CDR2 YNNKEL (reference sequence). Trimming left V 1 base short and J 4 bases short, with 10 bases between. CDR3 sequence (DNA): TGTGCCAGCAGCCAAGTCGGGGGAAGCACTGAAGCTTTCTTT. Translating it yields CASSQVGGSTEAFF.

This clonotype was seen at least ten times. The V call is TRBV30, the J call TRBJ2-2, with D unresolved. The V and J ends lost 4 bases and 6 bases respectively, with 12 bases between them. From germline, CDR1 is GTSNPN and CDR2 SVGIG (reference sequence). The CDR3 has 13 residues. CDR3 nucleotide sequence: TGTGCCTGGAACAATGGTTATGCCGGGGAGCTGTTTTTT. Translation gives CAWNNGYAGELFF.

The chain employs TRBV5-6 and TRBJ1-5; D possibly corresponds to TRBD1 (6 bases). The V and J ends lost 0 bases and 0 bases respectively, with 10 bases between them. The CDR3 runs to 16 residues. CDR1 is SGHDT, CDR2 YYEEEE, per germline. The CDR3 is CASSLGGGDSNQPQHF. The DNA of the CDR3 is TGTGCCAGCAGCTTGGGTGGGGGCGATAGCAATCAGCCCCAGCATTTT.

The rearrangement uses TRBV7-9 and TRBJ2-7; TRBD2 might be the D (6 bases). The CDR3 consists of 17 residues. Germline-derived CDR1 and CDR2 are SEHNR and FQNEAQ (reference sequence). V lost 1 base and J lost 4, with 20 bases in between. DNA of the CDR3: TGTGCCAGCAGCTTAGGGCCCGGGAGCGGCTTGAGGTACGAGCAGTACTTC. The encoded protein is CASSLGPGSGLRYEQYF.

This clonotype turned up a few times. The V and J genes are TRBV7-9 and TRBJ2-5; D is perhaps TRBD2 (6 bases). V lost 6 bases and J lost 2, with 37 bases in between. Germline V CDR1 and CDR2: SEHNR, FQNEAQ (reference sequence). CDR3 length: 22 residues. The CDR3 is CASSSPWFTATPKGTPQETQYF. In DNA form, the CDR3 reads TGTGCCAGCAGTTCTCCCTGGTTCACCGCCACCCCGAAAGGGACTCCTCAAGAGACCCAGTACTTC.

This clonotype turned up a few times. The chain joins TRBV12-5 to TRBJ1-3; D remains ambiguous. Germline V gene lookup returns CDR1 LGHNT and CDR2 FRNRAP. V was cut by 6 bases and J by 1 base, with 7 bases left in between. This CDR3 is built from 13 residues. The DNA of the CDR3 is TGTGCTAGTGGCGGCAGGTCTGGAAACACCATATATTTT. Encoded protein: CASGGRSGNTIYF.

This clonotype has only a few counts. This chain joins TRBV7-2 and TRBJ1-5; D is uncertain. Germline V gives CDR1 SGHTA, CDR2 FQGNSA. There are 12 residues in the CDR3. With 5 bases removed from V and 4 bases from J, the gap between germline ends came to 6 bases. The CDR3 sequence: CASSGRNQPQHF. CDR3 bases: TGTGCCAGCAGCGGGCGGAATCAGCCCCAGCATTTT.

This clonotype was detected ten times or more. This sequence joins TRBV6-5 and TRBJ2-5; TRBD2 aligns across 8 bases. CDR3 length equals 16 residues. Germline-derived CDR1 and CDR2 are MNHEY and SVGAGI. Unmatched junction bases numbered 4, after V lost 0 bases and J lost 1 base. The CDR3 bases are TGTGCCAGCAGTTACTCGCGGCTAGCGGGCCAAGAGACCCAGTACTTC. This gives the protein CASSYSRLAGQETQYF.

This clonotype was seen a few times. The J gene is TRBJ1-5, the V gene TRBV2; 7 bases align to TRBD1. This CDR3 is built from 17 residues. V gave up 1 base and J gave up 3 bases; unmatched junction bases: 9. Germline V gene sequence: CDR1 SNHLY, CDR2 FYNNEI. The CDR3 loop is CASSEGLKGADNQPQHF. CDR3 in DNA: TGTGCCAGCAGTGAAGGTTTAAAGGGGGCGGACAATCAGCCCCAGCATTTT.

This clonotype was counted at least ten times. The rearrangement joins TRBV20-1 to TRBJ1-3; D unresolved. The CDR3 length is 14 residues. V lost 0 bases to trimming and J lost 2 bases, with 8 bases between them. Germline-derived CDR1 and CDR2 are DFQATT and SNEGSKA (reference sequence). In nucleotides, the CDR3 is TGCAGTGCTAGAGATAAGACCGCTGGAAACACCATATATTTT. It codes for CSARDKTAGNTIYF.

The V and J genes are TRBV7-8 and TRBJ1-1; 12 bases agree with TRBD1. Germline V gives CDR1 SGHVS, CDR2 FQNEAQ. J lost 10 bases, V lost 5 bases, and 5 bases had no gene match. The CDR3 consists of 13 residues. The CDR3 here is CASSVGTGGVAFF. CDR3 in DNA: TGTGCCAGCAGCGTTGGGACAGGGGGCGTAGCTTTCTTT.